What follows are 18 T cell receptor beta chains derived from one specimen sequenced in a study of blood T cell repertoires in COVID-19. Data came from immunoSEQ multiplex PCR; TCRdb stores just in-frame clones and leaves some out. Found here are some 200,000 clones, 84% of them singletons; the top ten hold 6% to 8.5%. The specimen sequenced was peripheral blood. Receptors originate from a woman in her 50s with active or convalescent COVID-19.

This clone was picked up many times. The chain carries TRBV28 and TRBJ2-7; 7 nucleotides align to TRBD1. J was trimmed by 3 bases and V by 3 bases; bases with no gene match: 11. The CDR3 has 16 residues. The germline gives CDR1 MDHEN, CDR2 SYDVKM. The CDR3 DNA sequence: TGTGCCAGCAGTTTTACAGGGGACATCAGCAGCTACGAGCAGTACTTC. Protein sequence: CASSFTGDISSYEQYF.

This clone was seen a few times. The chain has TRBV12-5 and TRBJ1-3, with TRBD1 as a possible D gene (6 bases). This CDR3 has 18 amino acids. V was cut by 5 bases and J by 0 bases, with 20 bases left in between. The germline CDR1 and CDR2 sequences are LGHNT and FRNRAP. The CDR3, as DNA: TGTGCTAGTGGTACCGAGGGGGGGGCCCCTCTCTCTGGAAACACCATATATTTT. Translation gives CASGTEGGAPLSGNTIYF. The complete variable domain, with remaining parts taken from reference TRBV12-5 and TRBJ1-3, reads DARVTQTPRHKVTEMGQEVTMRCQPILGHNTVFWYRQTMMQGLELLAYFRNRAPLDDSGMPKDRFSAEMPDATLATLKIQPSEPRDSAVYFCASGTEGGAPLSGNTIYFGEGSWLTVV.

The chain employs TRBV5-1 and TRBJ1-4, with 7 bases fitting TRBD1. CDR1 SGHRS and CDR2 YFSETQ come from the germline V gene. J gave up 5 bases and V 4 bases, and 11 bases lay outside the gene matches. The CDR3 loop spans 16 amino acids. CDR3 nucleotide sequence: TGCGCCAGCAGCAGAGGTAGGGGGCAGCGGAATGAAAAACTGTTTTTT. Protein sequence: CASSRGRGQRNEKLFF.

In nucleotides, the CDR3 is TGTGCCAGCAGTGAGTCCCTGACAGGAAACCCCTATGGCTACACCTTC. It yields the protein CASSESLTGNPYGYTF. The chain couples TRBV2 to TRBJ1-2, with TRBD1 as a possible D gene (6 bases). The V gene lost 3 bases and the J gene lost 4 bases, with 18 bases spanning the gap. Germline-derived CDR1 and CDR2 are SNHLY and FYNNEI. The CDR3 spans 16 residues.

The chain is built from TRBV11-2 and TRBJ1-2, with 9 bases that match TRBD1. This CDR3 region has 14 residues. V was pared by 4 bases and J by 5 bases, with 5 bases of the junction left unmatched. The germline V gene has CDR1 SGHAT and CDR2 FQNNGV. The CDR3: CASSSGQGWYGYTF. The DNA of the CDR3 is TGTGCCAGCAGCTCGGGACAGGGCTGGTATGGCTACACCTTC.

The CDR3 region is CASHHTEAFF. The DNA for the CDR3 is TGTGCCAGCCATCACACTGAAGCTTTCTTT. The chain links TRBV6-5 to TRBJ1-1; no clear D gene. Germline V lookup: CDR1 MNHEY, CDR2 SVGAGI. Trimming cost V 8 bases and J 3 bases, with 4 bases left between them. The CDR3 is 10 amino acids.

This chain uses TRBV6-4 with TRBJ2-3; 10 positions match TRBD1. V was pared by 6 bases and J by 4 bases, with 7 bases of the junction left unmatched. Germline assignment: CDR1 MRHNA and CDR2 SNTAGT. CDR3 length equals 15 residues. The CDR3 spells CASSSTGGAADTQYF. Here the CDR3 DNA reads TGTGCCAGCAGCTCGACAGGGGGCGCGGCAGATACGCAGTATTTT.

The rearrangement joins TRBV6-1 to TRBJ2-3; the D is unclear. Germline lookup yields CDR1 MNHNS and CDR2 SASEGT. This CDR3 contains 14 residues. Trimming took off 0 bases at V and 5 bases at J, with 9 bases between the two ends. The DNA of the CDR3 is TGTGCCAGCAGTGAAGCTTGGAGAAGAGATACGCAGTATTTT. Protein product: CASSEAWRRDTQYF.

This clone has more than one count but fewer than ten. The chain has TRBV7-3 and TRBJ2-1; 10 nucleotides line up with TRBD2. Germline CDR1 reads SGHTA; CDR2 reads FQGTGA. The CDR3 has 17 amino acids. V was pared by 5 bases and J by 4 bases, with 11 bases of the junction left unmatched. In DNA form, the CDR3 reads TGTGCCAGCAGCGAAGACCCTAGCGGGAGTCGATACAATGAGCAGTTCTTC. As protein: CASSEDPSGSRYNEQFF.

V is TRBV7-9 and J is TRBJ1-6; TRBD1 agrees at 9 bases. The V and J ends lost 5 bases and 6 bases, in that order; junction bases with no gene match: 8. The CDR3 is made up of 16 amino acids. From germline, CDR1 is SEHNR and CDR2 FQNEAQ (reference sequence). The CDR3, as DNA: TGTGCCAGCAGCCGGCAGACGACAGGGGGTAATTCACCCCTCCACTTT. Its translation: CASSRQTTGGNSPLHF.

The chain is built from TRBV19 and TRBJ2-1; D may be TRBD1 (6 bases). The germline V gene has CDR1 LNHDA and CDR2 SQIVND (reference sequence). V was pared by 5 bases and J by 7 bases, with 15 bases between. The CDR3 totals 14 residues. The CDR3 sequence: CASSSGHPGNEQFF. CDR3 in DNA: TGTGCCAGTAGTTCGGGACACCCCGGTAATGAGCAGTTCTTC. The full variable domain, completed using reference TRBV19 and TRBJ2-1, is DGGITQSPKYLFRKEGQNVTLSCEQNLNHDAMYWYRQDPGQGLRLIYYSQIVNDFQKGDIAEGYSVSREKKESFPLTVTSAQKNPTAFYLCASSSGHPGNEQFFGPGTRLTVL.

This chain joins TRBV3-1 (or the pseudogene TRBV3-2) and TRBJ2-3, with 12 bases matching TRBD2. Germline assignment: CDR1 LGHDT and CDR2 YNNKEL (reference sequence). J was trimmed by 10 bases and V by 3 bases; bases with no gene match: 2. CDR3 length equals 13 residues. The CDR3 spells CASSHSSGGAQYF. The CDR3 nucleotides are TGTGCCAGCAGCCATTCTAGCGGGGGGGCGCAGTATTTT.

This clone was recorded a few times. The genes are TRBV7-2 and TRBJ2-3; tentative D call: TRBD2 (5 bases). This CDR3 has 15 residues. Germline V CDR1 and CDR2: SGHTA, FQGNSA. V was trimmed by 9 bases and J by 2 bases, leaving 18 bases between them. CDR3 loop: CASNPGMRVTDTQYF. The CDR3 region has the DNA TGTGCCAGTAACCCGGGGATGAGAGTCACAGATACGCAGTATTTT. The full variable domain, its missing parts supplied by reference TRBV7-2 and TRBJ2-3, is GAGVSQSPSNKVTEKGKDVELRCDPISGHTALYWYRQSLGQGLEFLIYFQGNSAPDKSGLPSDRFSAERTGGSVSTLTIQRTQQEDSAVYLCASNPGMRVTDTQYFGPGTRLTVL.

In regard to this clone: Other DNA sequences in the sample encode the same CDR3. CDR3 in DNA: TGTGCCAGCAGCCTAGGAGGGAGGGGCTACACCTTC. Residues: CASSLGGRGYTF. This rearrangement joins TRBV3-1 (or the pseudogene TRBV3-2) to TRBJ1-2; D remains unclear. The CDR3 length is 12 residues. V gave up 4 bases and J gave up 8 bases, with 11 bases separating them. The germline V gene encodes CDR1 LGHDT and CDR2 YNNKEL (reference sequence).

V is TRBV5-1 and J is TRBJ1-4; D is possibly TRBD1 (5 bases). Germline CDR1 SGHRS, CDR2 YFSETQ. This CDR3 spans 17 amino acids. Trimming removed 4 bases at V and 2 bases at J, with 18 bases between. The CDR3 loop is CASSRSPGGATNEKLFF. CDR3 in DNA: TGCGCCAGCAGCCGGAGCCCGGGTGGGGCGACTAATGAAAAACTGTTTTTT.

The rearrangement joins TRBV5-1 to TRBJ1-2, with D possibly matching TRBD1 (5 bases). V was clipped by 0 bases and J by 6 bases, with 15 bases between them. The germline V gene has CDR1 SGHRS and CDR2 YFSETQ. The CDR3 is 15 residues long. The CDR3 coding sequence is TGCGCCAGCAGCTTGGGTGGCAGGGCTATGGATGGCTACACCTTC. Translated, it gives CASSLGGRAMDGYTF.

A word on this clone: The same CDR3 also results from other DNA sequences found in this sample. The chain is built from TRBV18 and TRBJ1-2; the D gene is possibly TRBD1 (5 bases). Trimming shortened V by 1 base and J by 6 bases, and 9 bases separated the two germline ends. This CDR3 region has 13 residues. Germline loops: CDR1 KGHSH, CDR2 LQKENI. In DNA form, the CDR3 reads TGTGCCAGCTCACCACAGGGAGGGGATGGCTACACCTTC. Its translation is CASSPQGGDGYTF.

This chain connects TRBV9 to TRBJ1-5; 8 nucleotides align to TRBD1. CDR1 is SGDLS and CDR2 is YYNGEE in the germline V gene. Germline trimming cut 4 bases from V and 3 bases from J; bases unmatched to any gene: 3. The CDR3 length is 14 residues. The CDR3 here is CASSPGGPNQPQHF. The CDR3 DNA is TGTGCCAGCAGCCCAGGGGGCCCCAATCAGCCCCAGCATTTT.